The text below deals with one T cell receptor (beta chain). Its antigen remains unidentified. There are no base qualities to consult, and no much larger clone falls within one base. The CDR3 regions of human TCRbeta chains were subjected to immunosequencing. Per the authors' processing: Repertoire TCRs were matched against a reference library of SARS-CoV-2-specific TCRs generated with the MIRA antigen-specificity platform. Breadth meant the fraction of unique TCRs that were SARS-CoV-2-associated, whereas depth meant the fraction of total T cells that were SARS-CoV-2-associated. Using the MIRA data, each spike-specific TCR was assigned both to the spike region to which the TCR was reactive and to a CD4 or CD8 class. Log10-transformed breadth and depth values were compared by one-way ANOVA with Sidak's multiple comparisons tests. TCRdb holds this immuneACCESS table with in-frame rearrangements only. Some clones are missing; in checked studies, unresolved V genes explain under half, and the rest has no known cause. V and J calls and clone size follow that table, whereas D and trimming were derived from the DNA. Within this sample are 90,000 to 95,000 clones, with approximately 91% of them counted one time only. The ten largest make up 7.5% of the sample.

The data were taken from a study of T cell responses to AZD1222 COVID-19 vaccine (dated by TCRdb to about 2021). Turning to the overall study: Because spike-specific TCR depth and breadth did not differ between the two schedules, AZD1222 recipients who got a second dose at roughly 4 weeks were pooled with those who got a second dose at roughly 12 weeks. TCR sequencing covered more than 230 trial participants: 200 to 220 given two doses of AZD1222 and 26 given two doses of MenACWY control vaccine. Trial participants were enrolled into age subgroups of 18-55, 56-69 and 70-plus years, which contained about 150, 28 and 57 TCR-sequenced participants, respectively.

Per the publication, the time point label means: baseline before first vaccination. Vaccinee samples came from UK trials COV001 and COV002, including a single-blind randomized controlled phase 2/3 trial of AZD1222 (ChAdOx1 nCoV-19) in healthy adults. For TCRbeta chain sequencing, PBMC samples from trial participants were taken at day 0 and at day 28 after the second dose. The paper's findings and limits, for the study overall: The vaccine-associated CD4 TCRs covered the entire spike protein, and the dominant responses fell in regions 160-218 and 743-854. Conclusions about previously exposed vaccinees are limited because only 6 or 7 AZD1222 recipients were SARS-CoV-2 seropositive at baseline. Participants were mostly white British, with more females than males. The authors suggested clonal diversity may have been underestimated. In the small 56-69-year group, the increase in depth fell short of significance, most likely because of low power. Epitopes outside the regions mutated in the B.1.351 and B.1.1.7 variants were reportedly recognized by nearly half of the unique spike-specific TCRs. After two AZD1222 doses, both the breadth and the depth of spike-specific TCRs were significantly higher than at day 0 and than in MenACWY recipients. Because no day 14 peak-response samples were available, the repertoires could be characterized only after the peak T cell response.

Trimming takes 0 bases from V and 2 bases from J, and the germline ends sit 8 bases apart. Based on the germline V gene (reference sequence), the CDR1 and CDR2 sequences are GTSNPN and SVGIG. From cysteine to phenylalanine, the CDR3 is 13 amino acids long. Of the read, only the CDR3 DNA is kept; its 39 bases are in frame from base 1. The material sequenced was peripheral blood, taken on day 0 of AZD1222 vaccination. The TCR sequence derives from an adult in good health. The chain uses TRBV30 and TRBJ2-7, with the identity of the D gene unclear. The bases read TGTGCCTGGAGTGTAAACACCCCCTACGAGCAGTACTTC. This encodes CAWSVNTPYEQYF.